This T cell receptor beta chain is from a study of blood T cell repertoires in COVID-19 (dated by TCRdb to about 2020). With regard to the full study: Samples covering the acute and convalescent phases of COVID-19 were provided by collaborators in the United States, Italy and Spain. The material from the prospective study consisted of cDNA or gDNA derived from T cells, B-cell-depleted T cells, or PBMCs. Deeply sampled blood TCRbeta repertoires from subjects exposed to, actively infected with, or recovered from COVID-19 were included in the dataset. A freely available public database, intended as a resource for researchers studying the immune response to SARS-CoV-2, is where the repertoires were released. Samples were obtained from the ongoing ImmuneRACE study (first 160 participants) and from over 1,000 subjects provided by 6 global collaborators. A de-identified subject ID, COVID-19 status, age in years and sex were almost always included in the sample metadata. Where available, HLA class I and class II types were taken from metadata supplied by the sample provider and were not determined by assay-based typing.

Overall study outcomes, separate from this receptor: The quantity of clinical and demographic metadata differed by source and by participant and was supplied without curation.

The immunoSEQ Assay, a bias-controlled multiplex PCR, was used to amplify TCRbeta CDR3 regions from genomic DNA. As for the original processing: Within the assay, amplification of reference gene primers was used to estimate how many nucleated cells each sample contained. Sequence reads were collapsed and filtered to measure the absolute abundance of every unique TCRbeta CDR3 rearrangement. Productive Simpson clonality was computed per sample as the square root of Simpson's diversity index over productive rearrangements. Here the immuneACCESS table is served through TCRdb, limited to in-frame sequences with V and J called. Missing clones are a known gap in these copies; in checked studies unresolved V genes cover under half, and the rest lacks a known reason. V, J and clone size are taken as reported in that table, and D and trimming were inferred from the DNA itself. This sample has 200,000 or so clones in its table, and just under 85% of those were observed once. The ten biggest clones cover 6.9% of the sample.

Based on the germline V gene, the CDR1 and CDR2 sequences are KGHSH and LQKENI. The CDR3 covers 16 residues, taking in both the cysteine and the phenylalanine. Just the 48-base CDR3 DNA is kept, in frame starting at base 1. The V end loses 2 bases and the J end loses 0 bases, and a stretch of 13 bases separates them. Each collaborating institution followed its own protocols to collect whole blood in K2EDTA tubes. For TCRbeta analysis, collaborators shipped samples in one of three forms: frozen whole blood, isolated PBMCs, or DNA extracted from either of those sample types. Worth noting for this clone: Its antigen is not yet known. No quality values exist for individual bases; no much larger clone is one base distant.

The sample was peripheral blood. The sequence derives from a human donor with acute or convalescent COVID-19. The donor label of this sample is uncertain. The chain is made from TRBV18 and TRBJ1-1; the D region possibly corresponds to TRBD1 (5 bases align). At the DNA level, the sequence is TGTGCCAGCTCACCATTGACAGCTACCATGAACACTGAAGCTTTCTTT. It encodes CASSPLTATMNTEAFF.